A single sample is the source of the 9 T cell receptor beta chains below, sequenced in a study. TCRdb passed the reads through MiXCR, listing each CDR3 protein once. This table has fewer than 950 distinct CDR3 sequences, around 33% appearing once. Sequencing used CD8+ T cells (not recorded whether cultured). The receptors were sampled from a female donor.

This chain links TRBV7-9 with TRBJ2-1; D gene uncertain. CDR1 SEHNR and CDR2 FQNEAQ come from the germline V gene (reference sequence). The V gene lost 6 bases and the J gene lost 14 bases, with 5 bases spanning the gap. The CDR3 runs 8 residues. The CDR3: CASSCKFF. The CDR3, as DNA: TGTGCCAGCAGTTGCAAGTTCTTC. Together with reference TRBV7-9 and TRBJ2-1, the CDR3 gives the full variable domain: DTGVSQNPRHKITKRGQNVTFRCDPISEHNRLYWYRQTLGQGPEFLTYFQNEAQLEKSRLLSDRFSAERPKGSFSTLEIQRTEQGDSAMYLCASSCKFFGPGTRLTVL.

This clonotype qualifies as medium-sized. The genes are TRBV19 and TRBJ2-1, with TRBD2 identical over 13 bases. The CDR3 totals 15 residues. V lost 5 bases, J lost 7 bases, and 5 bases stayed unmatched. From germline, CDR1 is LNHDA and CDR2 SQIVND (reference sequence). The CDR3, as DNA: TGTGCCAGTAGTCGGACTAGCGGGGGTTTAAATGAGCAGTTCTTC. This translates into CASSRTSGGLNEQFF.

Note on this clonotype: The CDR3 does not close with the conserved phenylalanine or tryptophan, likely indicating a read error. J is TRBJ1-2 and V is TRBV29-1, with D uncertain. V lost 7 bases, J lost 8 bases, and 17 bases lay in between. The V gene's germline CDR1 is SQVTM and CDR2 ANQGSEA. This CDR3 contains 12 residues. The CDR3 reads CSAALRRRGYTL. The CDR3 DNA sequence: TGCAGCGCAGCCTTAAGGCGGAGAGGCTACACCCTC.

Comment on this clonotype: The germline gene is not matched at one end of the junction; a read error may be the cause. The V and J genes are TRBV19 and TRBJ2-7; D remains unclear. CDR3 length: 13 residues. Per germline, CDR1 LNHDA and CDR2 SQIVND (reference sequence). The CDR3 nucleotides are TGTGCTAGTAGTATCCGGAGTAGCTACGAGCCGTACTTC. Protein sequence: CASSIRSSYEPYF.

The rearrangement uses TRBV19 and TRBJ2-2; weak D call: TRBD2 (5 bases). Germline assignment: CDR1 LNHDA and CDR2 SQIVND (reference sequence). CDR3 length: 13 amino acids. The germline V and J ends were trimmed by 6 bases and 4 bases, with 9 bases remaining between them. The CDR3 DNA follows: TGTGCCAGTAGCCTTCGGGGCACCGGGGAGCTGTTTTTT. Protein product: CASSLRGTGELFF.

Concerning this clonotype: A much larger clone lies one base from this, so it may be a read error. No conserved phenylalanine or tryptophan ends this CDR3, so it is likely a read error. The chain has TRBV18 and TRBJ1-2; TRBD1 agrees at 7 bases. V lost 5 bases, J lost 6 bases, and 6 bases stayed unmatched. Germline V lookup: CDR1 KGHSH, CDR2 LQKENI. The CDR3 loop spans 13 amino acids. The CDR3 nucleotides are TGTGCCAGCTCAACGACAGGGATTGATGGCTACACCTCC. This gives the protein CASSTTGIDGYTS.

The J gene is TRBJ1-2, the V gene TRBV19; D may be TRBD1 (6 bases). The CDR3 is 14 amino acids. CDR1 LNHDA and CDR2 SQIVND come from the germline V gene (reference sequence). V lost 10 bases and J lost 3, with 18 bases in between. This chain's CDR3 is CATKRGAFDYGYTF. In DNA form, the CDR3 reads TGTGCCACCAAGAGGGGGGCTTTCGACTATGGCTACACCTTC.

Remarks on this clonotype: Mismatch with germline at one junction end may stem from a read error. The genes are TRBV19 and TRBJ2-3; D call uncertain. Germline-derived CDR1 and CDR2 are LNHDA and SQIVND (reference sequence). The CDR3 runs 13 residues. This CDR3 reads CASSTRSTDMQYF. Here the CDR3 DNA reads TGTGCCAGTAGTACACGTAGCACCGATATGCAGTATTTT.

About this clonotype: Sequence at one end of the junction differs from germline and may be a read error. The V and J genes are TRBV14 and TRBJ1-2; D uncertain. Germline assignment: CDR1 SGHDN and CDR2 FVKESK. This CDR3 spans 16 amino acids. This CDR3 reads CASSQEGALSGYGYTF. The CDR3 DNA follows: TGTGCCAGCAGCCAAGAGGGAGCCCTATCCGGCTATGGCTACACCTTT.